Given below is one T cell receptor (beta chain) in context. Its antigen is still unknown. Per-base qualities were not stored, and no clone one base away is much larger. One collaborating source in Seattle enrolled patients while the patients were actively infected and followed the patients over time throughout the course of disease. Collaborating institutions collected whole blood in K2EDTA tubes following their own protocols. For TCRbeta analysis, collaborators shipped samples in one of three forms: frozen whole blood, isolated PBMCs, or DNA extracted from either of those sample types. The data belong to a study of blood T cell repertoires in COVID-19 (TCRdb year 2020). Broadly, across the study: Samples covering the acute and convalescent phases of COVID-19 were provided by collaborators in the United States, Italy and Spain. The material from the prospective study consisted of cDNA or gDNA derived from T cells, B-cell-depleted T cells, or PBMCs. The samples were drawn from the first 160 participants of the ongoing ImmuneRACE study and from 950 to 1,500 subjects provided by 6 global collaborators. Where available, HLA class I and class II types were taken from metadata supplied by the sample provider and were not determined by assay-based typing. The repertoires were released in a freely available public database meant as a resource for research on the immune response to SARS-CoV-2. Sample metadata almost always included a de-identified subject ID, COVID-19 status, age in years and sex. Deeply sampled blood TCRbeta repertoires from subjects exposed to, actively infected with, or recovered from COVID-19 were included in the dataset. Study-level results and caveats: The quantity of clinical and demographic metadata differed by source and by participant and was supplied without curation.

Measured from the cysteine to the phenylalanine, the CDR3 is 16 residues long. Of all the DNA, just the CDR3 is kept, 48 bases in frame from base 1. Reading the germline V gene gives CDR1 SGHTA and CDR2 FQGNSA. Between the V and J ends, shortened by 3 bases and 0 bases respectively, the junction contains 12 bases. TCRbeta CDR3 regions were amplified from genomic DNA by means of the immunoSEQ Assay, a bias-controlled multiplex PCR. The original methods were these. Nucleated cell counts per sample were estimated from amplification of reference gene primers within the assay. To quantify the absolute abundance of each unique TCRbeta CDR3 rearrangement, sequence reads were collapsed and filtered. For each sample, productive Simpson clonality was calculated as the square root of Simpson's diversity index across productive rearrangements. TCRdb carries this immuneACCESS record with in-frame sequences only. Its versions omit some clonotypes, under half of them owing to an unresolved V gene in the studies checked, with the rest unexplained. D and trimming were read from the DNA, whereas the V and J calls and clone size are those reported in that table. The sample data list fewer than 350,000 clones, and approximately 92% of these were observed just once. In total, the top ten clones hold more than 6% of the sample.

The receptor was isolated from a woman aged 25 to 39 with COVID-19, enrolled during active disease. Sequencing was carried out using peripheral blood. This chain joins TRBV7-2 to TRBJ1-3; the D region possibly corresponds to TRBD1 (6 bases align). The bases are TGTGCCAGCAGCTTGACAGGTTGGGGCTCTGGAAACACCATATATTTT. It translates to CASSLTGWGSGNTIYF.